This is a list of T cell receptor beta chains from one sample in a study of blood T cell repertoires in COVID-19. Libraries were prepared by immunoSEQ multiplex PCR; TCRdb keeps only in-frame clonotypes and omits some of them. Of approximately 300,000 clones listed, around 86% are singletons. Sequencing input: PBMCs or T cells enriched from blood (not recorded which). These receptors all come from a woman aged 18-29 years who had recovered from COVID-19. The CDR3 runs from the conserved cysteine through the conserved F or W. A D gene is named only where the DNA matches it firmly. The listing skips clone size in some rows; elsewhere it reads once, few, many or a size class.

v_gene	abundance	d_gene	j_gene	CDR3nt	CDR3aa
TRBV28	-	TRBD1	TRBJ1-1	TGTGCCACCATCCCGGGACAGGGTGGCGCTTTCTTT	CATIPGQGGAFF
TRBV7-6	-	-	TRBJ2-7	TGTGCCAGCAGCCCAACTAGCCTCGGCTACGAGCAGTACTTC	CASSPTSLGYEQYF
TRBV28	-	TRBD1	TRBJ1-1	TGTGCCGGATCCTGGACAGGAAAAATCACTGAAGCTTTCTTT	CAGSWTGKITEAFF
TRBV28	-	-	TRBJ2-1	TGTGCAGGGGCTCCGAGCTCCTACAATGAGCAGTTCTTC	CAGAPSSYNEQFF
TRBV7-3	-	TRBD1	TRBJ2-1	TGTGCCAGCAGCTTAGGGCAGGGGGCGTACAATGAGCAGTTCTTC	CASSLGQGAYNEQFF
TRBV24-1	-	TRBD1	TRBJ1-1	TGTGCCACCAGTGATCCAAATAGGGGGCGGGGATACACTGAAGCTTTCTTT	CATSDPNRGRGYTEAFF
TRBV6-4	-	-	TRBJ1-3	TGTGCCAGCAGCCTCTCTGGAAACACCATATATTTT	CASSLSGNTIYF
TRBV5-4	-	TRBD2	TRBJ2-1	TGTGCCAGCAGCGGGACTAGCGCGTACAATGAGCAGTTCTTC	CASSGTSAYNEQFF
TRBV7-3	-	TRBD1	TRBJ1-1	TGTGCCAGCAGCTCTCAGGGGGACACTGAAGCTTTCTTT	CASSSQGDTEAFF
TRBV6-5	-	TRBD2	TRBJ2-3	TGTGCCAGCAGTTTCTTAGCGGGAGGATCAGATACGCAGTATTTT	CASSFLAGGSDTQYF
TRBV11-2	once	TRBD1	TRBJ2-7	TGTGCCAGCAGCTTATGGCACAGGGGTCTCTACGAGCAGTACTTC	CASSLWHRGLYEQYF
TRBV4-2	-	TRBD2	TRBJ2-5	TGTGCCAGCAGCCAAGAAGGCGGGGGAGGCCATGAGACCCAGTACTTC	CASSQEGGGGHETQYF
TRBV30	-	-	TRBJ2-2	TGTGCCTGGTATCTTCAGGGGCGAGACGGGGAGCTGTTTTTT	CAWYLQGRDGELFF
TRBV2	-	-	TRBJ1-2	TGTGCCAGCAGAACCGGGAGGAGTAACTATGGCTACACCTTC	CASRTGRSNYGYTF
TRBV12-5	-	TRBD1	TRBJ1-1	TGTGCTAGTGTCGGACAGGGGGACACTGAAGCTTTCTTT	CASVGQGDTEAFF
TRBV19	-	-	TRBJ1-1	TGTGCCAGTACGCAACGGGGGAACACTGAAGCTTTCTTT	CASTQRGNTEAFF
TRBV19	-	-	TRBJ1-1	TGTGCCAGTAGTATGAGGACATTGAACACTGAAGCTTTCTTT	CASSMRTLNTEAFF
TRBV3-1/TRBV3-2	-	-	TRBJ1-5	TGTGCCAGCAGCCAAGATGGGCAGAATCAGCCCCAGCATTTT	CASSQDGQNQPQHF
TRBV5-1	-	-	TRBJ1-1	TGCGCCAGCAGCTTGGGAGGATCCTTCGCTGAAGCTTTCTTT	CASSLGGSFAEAFF
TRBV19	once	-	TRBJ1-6	TGTGCCAGTAGTATACGGGGAAATAATTCACCCCTCCACTTT	CASSIRGNNSPLHF
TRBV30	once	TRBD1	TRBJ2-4	TGTGCCTGGGACCGCGGGACAGGGGACGGGGTTCAGTACTTC	CAWDRGTGDGVQYF
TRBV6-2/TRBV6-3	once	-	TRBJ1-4	TGTGCCAGCAGTTACTCCCGGGCGACAGCCTCTAATGAAAAACTGTTTTTT	CASSYSRATASNEKLFF
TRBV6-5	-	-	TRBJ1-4	TGTGCCAGCAGTTGGGGCATATCGAATGAAAAACTGTTTTTT	CASSWGISNEKLFF
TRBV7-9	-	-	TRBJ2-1	TGTGCCACCATACGGGGGGCGAACAATGAGCAGTTCTTC	CATIRGANNEQFF
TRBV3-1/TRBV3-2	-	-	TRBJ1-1	TGTGCCAGCAGCTCCACTTTATACACTGAAGCTTTCTTT	CASSSTLYTEAFF
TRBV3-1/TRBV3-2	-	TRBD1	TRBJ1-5	TGTGCCAGCAGCCCGACAGGGGGCGATCAGCCCCAGCATTTT	CASSPTGGDQPQHF
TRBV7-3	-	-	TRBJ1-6	TGTGCCAGCAGCTTAACTGGGCACTATAATTCACCCCTCCACTTT	CASSLTGHYNSPLHF
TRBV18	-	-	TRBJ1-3	TGTGCCAGCTCACCACCCGGGTCGAGAAACACCATATATTTT	CASSPPGSRNTIYF
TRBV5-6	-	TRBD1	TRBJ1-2	TGTGCCAGCAGCTTTGACAGGGTGGACTATGGCTACACCTTC	CASSFDRVDYGYTF